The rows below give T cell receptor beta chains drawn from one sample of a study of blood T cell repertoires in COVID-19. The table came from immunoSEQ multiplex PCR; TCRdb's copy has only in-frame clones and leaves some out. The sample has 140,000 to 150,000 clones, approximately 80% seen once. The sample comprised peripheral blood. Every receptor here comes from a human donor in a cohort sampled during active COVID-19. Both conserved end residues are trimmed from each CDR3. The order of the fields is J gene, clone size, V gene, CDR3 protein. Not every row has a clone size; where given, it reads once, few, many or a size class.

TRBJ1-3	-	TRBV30	AWSVGVNGNTIY
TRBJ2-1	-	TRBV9	ASSVVAGHNEQF
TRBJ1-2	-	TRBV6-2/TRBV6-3	ASSLRGSLANYGYT
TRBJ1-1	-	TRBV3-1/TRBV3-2	ASSQDLQAEAF
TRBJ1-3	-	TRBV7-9	ASSLDQGYGGNTIY
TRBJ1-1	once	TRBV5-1	ASSPGTEAF
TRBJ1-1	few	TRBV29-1	SDSGGAPNTEAF
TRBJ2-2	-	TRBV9	ASSGEAGMTGELF
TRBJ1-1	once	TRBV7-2	ASSLGVMNTEAF
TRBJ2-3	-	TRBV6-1	ASSEAGTSGGDTQY
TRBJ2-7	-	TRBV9	AEDSYEQY
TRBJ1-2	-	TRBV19	ASRRGNYGYT
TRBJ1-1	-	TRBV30	AWRLGGRENTEAF
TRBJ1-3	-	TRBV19	ASTQGFSGNTIY
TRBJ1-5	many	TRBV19	ASSIGGTDYQPQH
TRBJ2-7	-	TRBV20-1	SAQRHEQY
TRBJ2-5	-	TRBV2	ASSGTVQETQY
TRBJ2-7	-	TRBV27	ASSSWGGYEQY
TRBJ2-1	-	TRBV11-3	ASSFSGGASNEQF
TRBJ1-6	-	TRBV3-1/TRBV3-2	ASSQDFRQVPAPLH
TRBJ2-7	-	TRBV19	ATRRSGGNYEQY
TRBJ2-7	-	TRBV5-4	ASSQEGRGRDEQY
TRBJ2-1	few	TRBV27	ASRIAGEEF
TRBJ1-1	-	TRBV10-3	AISPDKMNTEAF